The 30 T cell receptor beta chains given below trace back to one sample, sequenced in a study of high-grade serous ovarian cancer treatment subgroups. Tumor samples were obtained before definitive surgery or chemotherapy. TCRdb's table, derived via immunoSEQ multiplex PCR, lists solely in-frame clones and lacks some. The table has several thousand clones, 80% seen once; the top ten hold approximately 10%. Input material: tumor tissue. These receptors all come from a human donor with high-grade serous ovarian cancer.

The chain is built from TRBV5-1 and TRBJ2-5; perhaps TRBD1 as D (6 bases). Between the trimmed V and J ends, which lost 0 bases and 5 bases, there was a span of 14 bases. The CDR3 sequence is 15 residues long. Per germline, CDR1 SGHRS and CDR2 YFSETQ. The CDR3 DNA is TGCGCCAGCAGCTTGGAGGGCAGGGGTATTGAGACCCAGTACTTC. This gives the protein CASSLEGRGIETQYF.

CDR3 bases: TGTGCCAGCAGCTTAGTGGCAGGGGACACCGGGGAGCTGTTTTTT. Residues: CASSLVAGDTGELFF. The J gene is TRBJ2-2, the V gene TRBV11-3; weak D call: TRBD1 (6 bases). The CDR3 loop spans 15 amino acids. The V end lost 1 base, the J end lost 3 bases, and 9 bases lay between the germline ends. In germline, CDR1 is SGHNT, CDR2 YENEEA.

This clone was counted only a few times. CDR3 loop: CASSADGGLLYGYTF. The CDR3 DNA reads as TGTGCCAGCAGCGCCGATGGGGGCCTGCTCTATGGCTACACCTTC. The chain uses TRBV5-5 and TRBJ1-2; D possibly corresponds to TRBD1 (6 bases). The CDR3 runs 15 residues. V was pared by 4 bases and J by 4 bases, with 17 bases between. The V gene's germline CDR1 is SGHKS and CDR2 YYEKEE (reference sequence).

J is TRBJ2-3 and V is TRBV13, with 8 positions matching TRBD2. Trimming took 7 bases from V and 3 from J; bases not matched to a gene: 12. The CDR3 is 16 amino acids. Germline V gene sequence: CDR1 PRHDT, CDR2 FYEKMQ (reference sequence). The CDR3 is CASTRSGGALTDTQYF. DNA of the CDR3: TGTGCCAGCACGCGTTCCGGGGGGGCCCTGACAGATACGCAGTATTTT. The full variable domain, rest sourced from reference TRBV13 and TRBJ2-3, is AAGVIQSPRHLIKEKRETATLKCYPIPRHDTVYWYQQGPGQDPQFLISFYEKMQSDKGSIPDRFSAQQFSDYHSELNMSSLELGDSALYFCASTRSGGALTDTQYFGPGTRLTVL.

The chain joins TRBV28 to TRBJ1-5; no reliable D call. Trimming cost V 6 bases and J 4 bases, with 16 bases left between them. Germline V gene data show CDR1 as MDHEN and CDR2 as SYDVKM. CDR3 length: 15 residues. The CDR3 sequence: CASSSSAGINQPQHF. CDR3 sequence (DNA): TGTGCCAGCAGCTCCTCCGCTGGGATTAATCAGCCCCAGCATTTT.

The V call is TRBV30, the J call TRBJ1-2; D is possibly TRBD1 (6 bases). Germline-derived CDR1 and CDR2 are GTSNPN and SVGIG (reference sequence). The CDR3 loop spans 18 amino acids. Trimming removed 5 bases from V and 2 bases from J, with 27 bases in between. The CDR3 region has the DNA TGTGCCTGGGGGTCAAAAGATAGACAGGCCGGAGGAAACTATGGCTACACCTTC. It yields the protein CAWGSKDRQAGGNYGYTF.

The chain is built from TRBV19 and TRBJ2-1, with 8 bases aligning to TRBD1. Germline V gives CDR1 LNHDA, CDR2 SQIVND (reference sequence). Trimming removed 3 bases from V and 2 bases from J; junction bases left unmatched: 9. This CDR3 has 17 residues. The CDR3 is CASSIFDPGQAYNEQFF. The DNA of the CDR3 is TGTGCCAGTAGTATTTTTGATCCGGGACAGGCCTACAATGAGCAGTTCTTC.

V gene TRBV2 combines with J gene TRBJ2-2; TRBD2 agrees at 7 bases. Germline CDR1 and CDR2: SNHLY and FYNNEI. The V gene end was trimmed by 7 bases and the J gene end by 0 bases; junction bases not matched to a gene: 8. This CDR3 has 16 residues. CDR3 bases: TGTGCCAGCACCCAGGGTCGGGGGGCGAACACCGGGGAGCTGTTTTTT. Amino acids: CASTQGRGANTGELFF. Together with reference TRBV2 and TRBJ2-2, the CDR3 gives the full variable domain: EPEVTQTPSHQVTQMGQEVILRCVPISNHLYFYWYRQILGQKVEFLVSFYNNEISEKSEIFDDQFSVERPDGSNFTLKIRSTKLEDSAMYFCASTQGRGANTGELFFGEGSRLTVL.

This CDR3 is CASSYSKSSTEAFF. The CDR3 bases are TGTGCCAGCAGTTACTCGAAATCTTCGACTGAAGCTTTCTTT. This chain connects TRBV6-6 to TRBJ1-1; no definite D call. Trimming removed 0 bases from V and 5 bases from J, with 10 bases in between. CDR1 is MNHNY, CDR2 SVGAGI, per germline (reference sequence). The CDR3 totals 14 residues.

The V and J genes are TRBV7-8 and TRBJ2-1; the match to TRBD2 covers 9 bases. The trim removed 1 base at V and 0 bases at J, leaving 4 bases unmatched. The CDR3 totals 17 residues. CDR1 and CDR2 from the germline V gene are SGHVS and FQNEAQ. In nucleotides, the CDR3 is TGTGCCAGCAGCTTAGGCGGCGGGGGGGCCTCCTACAATGAGCAGTTCTTC. Its translation is CASSLGGGGASYNEQFF. The whole variable domain, filled in from reference TRBV7-8 and TRBJ2-1, reads GAGVSQSPRYKVAKRGQDVALRCDPISGHVSLFWYQQALGQGPEFLTYFQNEAQLDKSGLPSDRFFAERPEGSVSTLKIQRTQQEDSAVYLCASSLGGGGASYNEQFFGPGTRLTVL.

The chain carries TRBV27 and TRBJ1-2; no reliable D call. The CDR3 is made up of 17 amino acids. Germline V gene data show CDR1 as MNHEY and CDR2 as SMNVEV (reference sequence). With 0 bases removed from V and 1 base from J, the gap between germline ends came to 15 bases. The CDR3 spells CASSLSYQSANNYGYTF. The CDR3 nucleotides read TGTGCCAGCAGTTTATCGTACCAATCTGCTAATAACTATGGCTACACCTTC.

Only a few counts were recorded for this clone. The junction and the germline gene differ at one end; a read error may be behind it. The rearrangement uses TRBV9 and TRBJ2-4, with 10 positions matching TRBD2. The CDR3 sequence is 18 residues long. The germline V gene has CDR1 SGDLS and CDR2 YYNGEE. The chain's CDR3 is CASSLGLAGGLAENIQYF. CDR3 in DNA: TGTGCCAGCAGCCTGGGCTTAGCGGGGGGATTAGCCGAAAACATTCAGTACTTC. Using reference TRBV9 and TRBJ2-4 for the parts outside the CDR3, the full variable domain is DSGVTQTPKHLITATGQRVTLRCSPRSGDLSVYWYQQSLDQGLQFLIQYYNGEERAKGNILERFSAQQFPDLHSELNLSSLELGDSALYFCASSLGLAGGLAENIQYFGAGTRLSVL.

This chain joins TRBV11-2 and TRBJ2-7; D call uncertain. Germline values: CDR1 SGHAT, CDR2 FQNNGV. The CDR3 totals 13 residues. V was pared by 4 bases and J by 3 bases, with 10 bases between. The CDR3 here is CASSSDRSYEQYF. The CDR3 DNA follows: TGTGCCAGCAGCTCCGACCGAAGCTACGAGCAGTACTTC.

The chain links TRBV2 to TRBJ1-1; D is possibly TRBD1 (5 bases). V was shortened by 8 bases and J by 5 bases, with 15 bases between the two germline ends. Germline V lookup: CDR1 SNHLY, CDR2 FYNNEI. The CDR3 has 13 amino acids. Written as DNA, the CDR3 is TGTGCCAGCCACCTCGGGGACGGAACTGAAGCTTTCTTT. This encodes CASHLGDGTEAFF.

This chain connects TRBV18 to TRBJ2-1; 10 bases line up with TRBD2. The CDR3 is 16 amino acids. The V segment lost 0 bases and the J segment 9 bases; nucleotides outside the gene matches: 8. Per the germline V gene, CDR1 is KGHSH and CDR2 is LQKENI. The CDR3 bases are TGTGCCAGCTCACCACCTGGGAGCGGGGGGGCCAGTGAGCAGTTCTTC. Translating gives CASSPPGSGGASEQFF.

This chain uses TRBV7-2 with TRBJ1-4, with a weak D call TRBD1 (6 bases). CDR1 and CDR2 (germline): SGHTA, FQGNSA. The CDR3 totals 16 residues. V lost 4 bases and J lost 6, with 18 bases in between. CDR3 residues: CASSSGRTVRDEKLFF. The DNA of the CDR3 is TGTGCCAGCAGCTCGGGGCGGACAGTGAGAGATGAAAAACTGTTTTTT.

The chain combines TRBV21-1 with TRBJ1-6; the table's TRBD1 call for D was not verified on the DNA. TRBV21-1 is given as a pseudogene. The length of the CDR3 is 16 residues. In DNA form, the CDR3 reads TGTGCCAGCAGCAAAGGACAGAAGAACTATAATTCACCCCTCCACTTT. Translating it yields CASSKGQKNYNSPLHF.

The J gene is TRBJ1-2, the V gene TRBV10-3; 7 nucleotides line up with TRBD1. The CDR3 totals 12 residues. The ends lost 8 bases at V and 3 bases at J; junction bases unmatched: 3. Looked up from germline, CDR1 is ENHRY and CDR2 is SYGVKD. CDR3 sequence (DNA): TGTGCCATCTCAGACAGGGACTATGGCTACACCTTC. Translation: CAISDRDYGYTF.

The table lists this clone with a count of one. The chain couples TRBV30 to TRBJ1-1; D unresolved. Trimming took 2 bases from V and 6 from J, leaving 10 bases between them. Germline CDR1 GTSNPN, CDR2 SVGIG (reference sequence). CDR3 length: 12 residues. The chain's CDR3 is CAWSKKRSEAFF. CDR3 DNA sequence: TGTGCCTGGAGTAAAAAAAGATCTGAAGCTTTCTTT. Full variable domain (missing parts from reference TRBV30 and TRBJ1-1): SQTIHQWPATLVQPVGSPLSLECTVEGTSNPNLYWYRQAAGRGLQLLFYSVGIGQISSEVPQNLSASRPQDRQFILSSKKLLLSDSGFYLCAWSKKRSEAFFGQGTRLTVV.

The chain uses TRBV6-5 and TRBJ2-2; D is possibly TRBD2 (5 bases). This CDR3 has 14 amino acids. V lost 6 bases and J lost 6, with 14 bases in between. The V gene's germline CDR1 is MNHEY and CDR2 SVGAGI. The CDR3 DNA reads TGTGCCAGCAGCCGAGAGAGGGTTTCCGGGGAGCTGTTTTTT. It translates to CASSRERVSGELFF.

V usage is TRBV6-5 and J usage is TRBJ2-7, with 9 bases matching TRBD1. The germline CDR1 and CDR2 sequences are MNHEY and SVGAGI. The CDR3 contains 15 residues. J was trimmed by 5 bases and V by 5 bases; bases with no gene match: 10. CDR3 sequence: CASSPHRDRDNEQYF. Written as DNA, the CDR3 is TGTGCCAGCAGTCCACACCGGGACAGGGACAACGAGCAGTACTTC.

CDR3 sequence: CASSRLGDTYEQYF. CDR3 in DNA: TGTGCCAGCAGCCGACTGGGGGATACCTACGAGCAGTACTTC. The J gene is TRBJ2-7, the V gene TRBV5-4; D may match TRBD1 or TRBD2 (5 bases each). Trimming shortened V by 4 bases and J by 2 bases, and 13 bases separated the two germline ends. CDR3 length equals 14 residues. The germline V gene has CDR1 SGHNT and CDR2 YYREEE (reference sequence).

V usage is TRBV30 and J usage is TRBJ2-3; unclear D gene. The CDR3 extends over 10 amino acids. The germline V gene has CDR1 GTSNPN and CDR2 SVGIG (reference sequence). V dropped 7 bases and J dropped 6 bases, with 8 bases sitting between them. This CDR3 is CASQSDTQYF. The DNA for the CDR3 is TGTGCCTCTCAATCGGATACGCAGTATTTT.

DNA for the CDR3: TGTGCCAGCAGCCCTAGCGGGGGGCTCACCTACGAGCAGTACTTC. Protein sequence: CASSPSGGLTYEQYF. The genes are TRBV5-4 and TRBJ2-7; TRBD2 aligns across 11 bases. V lost 4 bases to trimming and J lost 2 bases; unmatched junction nucleotides: 5. CDR1 is SGHNT and CDR2 is YYREEE in the germline V gene (reference sequence). CDR3 length equals 15 residues.

The chain links TRBV19 to TRBJ1-1; D call uncertain. The ends were cut back, 2 bases at V and 3 bases at J, with 13 bases in the middle. Germline values: CDR1 LNHDA, CDR2 SQIVND (reference sequence). The CDR3 has 15 residues. DNA for the CDR3: TGTGCCAGTAGTATAAAAAAGCGGGTGGACACTGAAGCTTTCTTT. It codes for CASSIKKRVDTEAFF.

The genes are TRBV7-2 and TRBJ1-2; 8 nucleotides match TRBD1. Trimming took 4 bases from V and 7 from J; bases not matched to a gene: 5. Germline lookup yields CDR1 SGHTA and CDR2 FQGNSA. The CDR3 runs to 13 residues. In DNA form, the CDR3 reads TGTGCCAGCAGCTCTCAGGGGGCGCTTGGCTACACCTTC. It yields the protein CASSSQGALGYTF. Looking up the rest from reference TRBV7-2 and TRBJ1-2 gives the full variable domain: GAGVSQSPSNKVTEKGKDVELRCDPISGHTALYWYRQSLGQGLEFLIYFQGNSAPDKSGLPSDRFSAERTGGSVSTLTIQRTQQEDSAVYLCASSSQGALGYTFGSGTRLTVV.

This sequence joins TRBV27 and TRBJ1-6; perhaps TRBD1 as D (5 bases). Germline CDR1 and CDR2: MNHEY and SMNVEV (reference sequence). The CDR3 contains 16 residues. Trimming stripped 3 bases from V and 5 bases from J, with 14 bases between. The CDR3 DNA sequence: TGTGCCAGCAGTTTTAGGGGACTCCCAAATAATTCACCCCTCCACTTT. It specifies CASSFRGLPNNSPLHF.

The V gene is TRBV6-1, the J gene TRBJ2-7, with 9 bases lining up with TRBD1. J was trimmed by 2 bases and V by 7 bases; bases with no gene match: 3. The CDR3 totals 13 residues. Germline V lookup: CDR1 MNHNS, CDR2 SASEGT. The CDR3 here is CASIGTGTYEQYF. Here the CDR3 DNA reads TGTGCCAGCATCGGGACAGGGACCTACGAGCAGTACTTC.

This chain uses TRBV11-2 with TRBJ1-1; D remains ambiguous. V lost 1 base and J 3 bases, leaving 6 bases between the germline ends. CDR1 and CDR2 (germline): SGHAT, FQNNGV. There are 13 residues in the CDR3. The CDR3 reads CASSLVADTEAFF. Here the CDR3 DNA reads TGTGCCAGCAGCTTAGTGGCAGACACTGAAGCTTTCTTT.

This clone occurred once. This chain uses TRBV6-1 with TRBJ1-4; D not certain. V was trimmed by 6 bases and J by 8 bases, leaving 10 bases between them. Germline V gene sequence: CDR1 MNHNS, CDR2 SASEGT. The CDR3 consists of 12 residues. The CDR3 nucleotides are TGTGCCAGCAGCCTCCAAATAGAAAAACTGTTTTTT. This gives the protein CASSLQIEKLFF.